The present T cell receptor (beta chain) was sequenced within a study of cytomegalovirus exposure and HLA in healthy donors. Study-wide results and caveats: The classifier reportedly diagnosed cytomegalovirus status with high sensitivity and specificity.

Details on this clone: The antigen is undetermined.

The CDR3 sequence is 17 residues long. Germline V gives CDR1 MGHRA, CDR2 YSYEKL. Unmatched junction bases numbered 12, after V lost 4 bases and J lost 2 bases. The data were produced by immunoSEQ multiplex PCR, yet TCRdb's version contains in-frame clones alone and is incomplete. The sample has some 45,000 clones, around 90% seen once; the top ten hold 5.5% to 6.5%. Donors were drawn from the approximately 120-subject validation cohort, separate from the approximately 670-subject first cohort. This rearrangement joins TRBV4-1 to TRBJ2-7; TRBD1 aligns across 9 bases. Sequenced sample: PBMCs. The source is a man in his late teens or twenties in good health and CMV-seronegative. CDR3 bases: TGCGCCAGCAGCCTGGGAGGGACAGGGCCTTTGCCCTACGAGCAGTACTTC. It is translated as CASSLGGTGPLPYEQYF.